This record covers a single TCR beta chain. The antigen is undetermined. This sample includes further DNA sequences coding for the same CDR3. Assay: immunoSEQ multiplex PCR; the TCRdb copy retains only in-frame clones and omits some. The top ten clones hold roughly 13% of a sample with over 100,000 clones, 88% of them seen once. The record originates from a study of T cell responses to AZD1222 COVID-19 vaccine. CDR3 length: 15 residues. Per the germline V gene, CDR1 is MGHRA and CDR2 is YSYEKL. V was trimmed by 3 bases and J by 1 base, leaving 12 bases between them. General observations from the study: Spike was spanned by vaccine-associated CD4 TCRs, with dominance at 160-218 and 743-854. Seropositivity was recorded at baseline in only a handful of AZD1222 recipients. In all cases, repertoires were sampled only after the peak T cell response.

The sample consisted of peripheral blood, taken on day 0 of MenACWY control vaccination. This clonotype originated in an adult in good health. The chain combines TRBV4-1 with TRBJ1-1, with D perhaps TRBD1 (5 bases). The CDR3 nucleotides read TGCGCCAGCAGCCAGGGGGACCGTGGGAACACTGAAGCTTTCTTT. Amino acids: CASSQGDRGNTEAFF.